This T cell receptor (beta chain) was observed in a study of molecular identifiers for immune sequencing clone quantification. Trimming stripped 6 bases from V and 8 bases from J, with 14 bases between. This CDR3 spans 13 amino acids. In its sample, this clonotype was seen many times. The antigen is undetermined. Study-wide results and caveats: Clones carrying above 20 RNA copies accounted for over 98% of effector molecules, under 1% in naive cells.

TCRdb redid the calling of the PCR reads with MiXCR, one entry per CDR3 protein. Of around 70,000 distinct CDR3 sequences in the sample, about 18% were seen once. The chain links TRBV12-3 or TRBV12-4 to TRBJ2-4, with D perhaps being TRBD1 or TRBD2 (5 bases each). Sequenced sample: naive CD8+ T cells from blood, with Jurkat cell RNA spiked in. This sample's subset: FACS-sorted CD8+CD4-CCR7+CD45RA+ naive T cells. This TCR was sampled from a human donor in good health. Some libraries in this study had Jurkat cell RNA spiked in. The CDR3 region has the DNA TGTGCCAGCAGCCAAGCGTTGGGGGACATTCAGTACTTC. Protein: CASSQALGDIQYF.